These T cell receptor beta chains were read from a single sample in a study of CD8 T cells in ankylosing spondylitis. In TCRdb, the 5' RACE reads were re-called with MiXCR into one record per CDR3 protein. The sample yields more than 600,000 distinct CDR3 sequences, under 20% seen once. Sequences were obtained from blood, either unsorted or a sorted T cell fraction (not recorded which). The receptors originated from a male donor with ankylosing spondylitis. The CDR3 runs from the conserved cysteine through the conserved F or W. A D gene is named only where the DNA matches it firmly. The size of a clone is reported for some rows only, either as once, few or many, or as a class for expanded clones.

CDR3	DNA	J	V	size	D
CASSLGERASGDF	TGTGCCAGCAGCTTAGGCGAGAGGGCCTCGGGAGACTTC	TRBJ2-7	TRBV7-9	-	-
CSVGGVEARRADTQYF	TGCAGCGTTGGGGGGGTCGAGGCAAGAAGGGCAGATACGCAGTATTTT	TRBJ2-3	TRBV29-1	many	-
CAWSVPGKRGTQYF	TGTGCCTGGAGTGTACCCGGGAAGCGGGGGACCCAGTACTTC	TRBJ2-5	TRBV30	-	TRBD2
CASSFRFWEREGYTF	TGTGCCAGCAGTTTTCGGTTTTGGGAGAGGGAAGGCTACACCTTC	TRBJ1-2	TRBV28	-	-
CASAGLDTQYF	TGTGCCAGTGCTGGGTTAGATACGCAGTATTTT	TRBJ2-3	TRBV2	-	-
CSARDPAASSGNTIYF	TGCAGTGCTAGAGATCCGGCAGCAAGCTCTGGAAACACCATATATTTT	TRBJ1-3	TRBV20-1	few	-
CATSRGGGSNQPQHF	TGTGCCACCAGCAGAGGGGGGGGGTCCAATCAGCCCCAGCATTTT	TRBJ1-5	TRBV15	-	-
CATSDLPQETQYF	TGTGCCACCAGTGATTTGCCTCAAGAGACCCAGTACTTC	TRBJ2-5	TRBV24-1	few	-
CASSPRMNEKLFF	TGTGCCAGCAGCCCTAGGATGAATGAAAAACTGTTTTTT	TRBJ1-4	TRBV7-9	many	-
CASSQTGAGAFF	TGTGCCAGCAGCCAAACTGGGGCGGGGGCTTTCTTT	TRBJ1-1	TRBV5-6	few	-
CSARDLRELGSYEQYF	TGCAGTGCTAGAGATTTACGGGAACTAGGCTCCTACGAGCAGTACTTC	TRBJ2-7	TRBV20-1	few	-
CASSHGLARSETQYF	TGTGCCAGCAGCCACGGACTAGCGAGATCGGAGACCCAGTACTTC	TRBJ2-5	TRBV3-1	few	TRBD2
CSAATGQGAGNTIYF	TGCAGTGCGGCGACTGGACAGGGGGCTGGAAACACCATATATTTT	TRBJ1-3	TRBV20-1	-	TRBD1
CASSQVRTGAGNEQFF	TGCGCCAGCAGCCAAGTCCGGACAGGGGCGGGGAATGAGCAGTTCTTC	TRBJ2-1	TRBV4-1	few	TRBD1
CASSALLQGATEAFF	TGCGCCAGCAGCGCACTATTACAGGGGGCGACTGAAGCTTTCTTT	TRBJ1-1	TRBV5-1	-	TRBD1
CASSLAGIGNQPQHF	TGTGCCAGCAGCTTAGCCGGGATTGGCAATCAGCCCCAGCATTTT	TRBJ1-5	TRBV7-8	few	-
CASRPPTEKRGYGYTF	TGTGCCAGCAGACCACCGACCGAGAAGCGGGGCTATGGCTACACCTTC	TRBJ1-2	TRBV6-1	few	-
CASIGTGQPMNTEAFF	TGTGCCAGCATCGGGACGGGACAGCCCATGAACACTGAAGCTTTCTTT	TRBJ1-1	TRBV12-1	-	-
CASSWTGSDTQYF	TGCGCCAGCAGCTGGACGGGTTCAGATACGCAGTATTTT	TRBJ2-3	TRBV5-1	-	-
CASSPKTSLGISSGANVLTF	TGTGCCAGCAGCCCTAAGACTAGTTTGGGGATAAGCTCTGGGGCCAACGTCCTGACTTTC	TRBJ2-6	TRBV11-2	-	-
CASSSAPGRSEQYF	TGCGCCAGCAGCAGCGCCCCGGGAAGAAGCGAGCAGTACTTC	TRBJ2-7	TRBV5-1	few	-
CAWDSGQAIYEQYF	TGTGCCTGGGATTCAGGACAGGCGATCTACGAGCAGTACTTC	TRBJ2-7	TRBV30	-	TRBD1
CASSQLTSGSWEQYF	TGTGCCAGCAGTCAATTGACTAGCGGGAGTTGGGAGCAGTACTTC	TRBJ2-7	TRBV12-3/TRBV12-4	-	TRBD2
CASRSQGTTNQPQHF	TGTGCCAGCAGGAGTCAGGGAACTACCAATCAGCCCCAGCATTTT	TRBJ1-5	TRBV12-3/TRBV12-4	few	-
CASSLSTIVAYNEQFF	TGTGCCAGCAGTTTATCGACCATAGTCGCCTACAATGAGCAGTTCTTC	TRBJ2-1	TRBV27	-	-
CASSRGGGTGGSPLHF	TGTGCCAGCAGCCGAGGAGGGGGGACAGGGGGTTCACCCCTCCACTTT	TRBJ1-6	TRBV7-2	few	TRBD1
CASSSYQLAGETDTQYF	TGTGCCAGCAGCTCCTACCAACTAGCGGGAGAGACAGATACGCAGTATTTT	TRBJ2-3	TRBV11-2	few	TRBD2
CASSPGGGQGGEQYF	TGCGCCAGCAGCCCTGGTGGGGGACAGGGGGGCGAGCAGTACTTC	TRBJ2-7	TRBV5-1	-	TRBD1
CASSVRRPLHF	TGTGCCAGCAGCGTTCGGAGACCCCTCCACTTT	TRBJ1-6	TRBV3-1	few	-
CASSYEGGYTEAFF	TGTGCCAGCAGTTACGAAGGGGGGTACACTGAAGCTTTCTTT	TRBJ1-1	TRBV6-5	few	-
CASSWAGGKTDTQYF	TGCGCCAGCAGCTGGGCAGGGGGCAAGACAGATACGCAGTATTTT	TRBJ2-3	TRBV5-1	-	TRBD1
CASNPDTSYNEQFF	TGTGCCAGCAATCCGGACACCTCCTACAATGAGCAGTTCTTC	TRBJ2-1	TRBV2	few	-
CASRTGGATNEKLFF	TGTGCCAGCAGGACGGGGGGCGCGACTAATGAAAAACTGTTTTTT	TRBJ1-4	TRBV6-1	-	-
CSARGGVVYEQYF	TGCAGTGCTAGAGGGGGGGTTGTTTACGAGCAGTACTTC	TRBJ2-7	TRBV20-1	-	-
CASSLRPEQEFF	TGTGCCAGCAGTTTAAGGCCGGAACAAGAGTTCTTC	TRBJ2-1	TRBV12-3/TRBV12-4	few	-
CASSVDGTDYGYTF	TGTGCCAGCAGCGTAGACGGGACGGACTATGGCTACACCTTC	TRBJ1-2	TRBV9	-	-
CASSPLAGGVDEQFF	TGTGCCAGCTCACCTCTAGCGGGGGGCGTGGATGAGCAGTTCTTC	TRBJ2-1	TRBV18	few	TRBD2
CASSSSGRGPSTDTQYF	TGTGCCAGCAGCTCTAGCGGGAGGGGGCCTAGCACAGATACGCAGTATTTT	TRBJ2-3	TRBV9	-	TRBD2
CASSLRAANTGELFF	TGCGCCAGCAGCTTGCGGGCAGCGAACACCGGGGAGCTGTTTTTT	TRBJ2-2	TRBV5-1	few	-
CASSLSLETPYEQYF	TGTGCCAGCAGTTTATCGCTAGAGACCCCCTACGAGCAGTACTTC	TRBJ2-7	TRBV27	few	-
CASCHIMYKYGYTF	TGTGCCAGCTGTCATATCATGTACAAGTATGGCTACACCTTC	TRBJ1-2	TRBV12-3/TRBV12-4	few	-
CATTWGDVRTGELFF	TGTGCCACAACCTGGGGGGACGTGAGGACCGGGGAGCTGTTTTTT	TRBJ2-2	TRBV12-3/TRBV12-4	-	-
CSARETSGSSNEQFF	TGCAGTGCTAGAGAAACTAGCGGGAGTTCGAATGAGCAGTTCTTC	TRBJ2-1	TRBV20-1	-	TRBD2
CASSRSQAGLNTGELFF	TGTGCCAGCAGCCGATCTCAGGCTGGGCTTAACACCGGGGAGCTGTTTTTT	TRBJ2-2	TRBV7-3	few	-
CSARDLSGWATDTQYF	TGCAGTGCTAGAGATCTGAGCGGGTGGGCCACAGATACGCAGTATTTT	TRBJ2-3	TRBV20-1	few	-
CATSRDLAVNEQFF	TGTGCCACCAGCAGGGACCTAGCGGTGAATGAGCAGTTCTTC	TRBJ2-1	TRBV15	-	TRBD2
CSARGLEEKLFF	TGCAGCGCGAGGGGGCTAGAAGAAAAACTGTTTTTT	TRBJ1-4	TRBV29-1	many	TRBD1
CASSLGVATYNEQFF	TGTGCCAGCAGCTTAGGAGTAGCGACCTACAATGAGCAGTTCTTC	TRBJ2-1	TRBV7-3	-	-
CASSPRQLNYGYTF	TGCGCCAGCAGCCCCCGACAGTTGAACTATGGCTACACCTTC	TRBJ1-2	TRBV4-1	few	-
CASSLGGTAEQFF	TGTGCCAGCAGTTTAGGGGGGACAGCGGAGCAGTTCTTC	TRBJ2-1	TRBV12-3/TRBV12-4	few	TRBD1
CASSLTAPAGNEQFF	TGCGCCAGCAGCTTGACAGCCCCCGCGGGGAATGAGCAGTTCTTC	TRBJ2-1	TRBV5-1	-	-
CASSQPLLATNTGELFF	TGTGCCAGCAGCCAACCCCTCCTGGCAACGAACACCGGGGAGCTGTTTTTT	TRBJ2-2	TRBV4-2	few	-
CSALVREKLFF	TGCAGTGCTCTGGTACGCGAAAAACTGTTTTTT	TRBJ1-4	TRBV20-1	few	-
CASTSGGVVNEQYF	TGTGCCAGTACCAGCGGGGGGGTAGTAAACGAGCAGTACTTC	TRBJ2-7	TRBV19	-	TRBD2
CASTPDQRTGELFF	TGTGCCAGCACCCCGGACCAGCGTACCGGGGAGCTGTTTTTT	TRBJ2-2	TRBV6-1	-	-
CASSPEGATIYF	TGCGCCAGCAGCCCAGAGGGAGCCACCATATATTTT	TRBJ1-3	TRBV4-1	few	-
CASSSGTEPDSQETQYF	TGTGCCAGCAGCTCCGGTACCGAGCCTGATTCCCAAGAGACCCAGTACTTC	TRBJ2-5	TRBV9	-	-
CSGYGVLTGASETDTQYF	TGCAGCGGGTACGGTGTCCTTACGGGGGCTAGCGAAACAGATACGCAGTATTTT	TRBJ2-3	TRBV29-1	few	-
CASSLAPENSPLHF	TGTGCCAGCAGCTTAGCCCCAGAGAATTCACCCCTCCACTTT	TRBJ1-6	TRBV11-3	few	-